This TCR beta chain was obtained from a study of early T cells in non-severe SARS-CoV-2 infection. In the study overall: RNA in bulk from unsorted whole blood was sequenced, and chains were unpaired.

Individual cDNA molecules carried attached unique molecular identifiers. In TCRdb, the 5' RACE reads were re-called with MiXCR into one record per CDR3 protein. This table holds about 27,000 distinct CDR3 sequences, roughly 5% found once. This clonotype was observed at least ten times. The source material was whole blood. The sequence derives from an adult who was a healthcare worker with PCR-confirmed SARS-CoV-2 infection or an uninfected control (not recorded which).

DNA of the CDR3: TGTGCCAGCAGTCCCACAGATACGCAGTATTTT. Protein product: CASSPTDTQYF. This rearrangement joins TRBV12-3 or TRBV12-4 to TRBJ2-3, with D unresolved. The V end was cut by 5 bases, the J end by 2 bases, with 2 bases between. The CDR3 contains 11 residues.